These 18 T cell receptor beta chains originate from one sample sequenced in a study of T cell responses to AZD1222 COVID-19 vaccine. Profiled with immunoSEQ multiplex PCR; TCRdb holds only in-frame clones, not every one. There are around 150,000 clones in the sample; approximately 91% occur only once, and approximately 1.3% lies in the top ten. This material consisted of peripheral blood, taken 28 days after the second AZD1222 dose. These receptors were obtained from an adult who received the AZD1222 COVID-19 vaccine.

The count of this clone is one. V gene TRBV5-1 combines with J gene TRBJ2-3; maybe TRBD1 (5 bases). The length of the CDR3 is 15 residues. The V end lost 3 bases, the J end lost 0 bases, and 11 bases lay between the germline ends. The germline V gene has CDR1 SGHRS and CDR2 YFSETQ. The CDR3: CASSSRTSSTDTQYF. CDR3 coding DNA: TGCGCCAGCAGCTCTCGGACATCGAGCACAGATACGCAGTATTTT.

The chain links TRBV5-1 to TRBJ2-3, with TRBD2 matching 15 bases. The V segment lost 4 bases and the J segment 5 bases; nucleotides outside the gene matches: 8. The CDR3 sequence is 17 residues long. Germline V lookup: CDR1 SGHRS, CDR2 YFSETQ. CDR3 amino acids: CASSPGRTSGGGDTQYF. CDR3 nucleotides: TGCGCCAGCAGCCCCGGGAGGACTAGCGGGGGGGGAGATACGCAGTATTTT.

This clone came up a few times. The chain couples TRBV11-2 to TRBJ2-1; D is possibly TRBD1 (6 bases). V lost 4 bases and J lost 5, with 18 bases in between. Germline CDR1 is SGHAT and CDR2 is FQNNGV. This CDR3 is built from 16 residues. The CDR3 nucleotides are TGTGCCAGCAGCTCCGGTCTGGGGGCCGGTAACAATGAGCAGTTCTTC. Translated, it gives CASSSGLGAGNNEQFF.

The rearrangement uses TRBV27 and TRBJ1-2, with TRBD1 identical over 9 bases. Trimming at V came to 3 bases and at J to 4 bases, leaving 3 bases not matched to a gene. The CDR3 loop spans 14 amino acids. Germline values: CDR1 MNHEY, CDR2 SMNVEV (reference sequence). For the CDR3, the DNA is TGTGCCAGCAGTTTCGGACAGGGGAGCTATGGCTACACCTTC. The encoded protein is CASSFGQGSYGYTF.

The table lists this clone with a few counts. This chain uses TRBV7-3 with TRBJ1-1; no reliable D call. Germline loops: CDR1 SGHTA, CDR2 FQGTGA. V lost 1 base and J lost 3, with 12 bases in between. The CDR3 spans 15 residues. CDR3 nucleotides: TGTGCCAGCAGCTTAATACTCGTCGGAGACACTGAAGCTTTCTTT. The encoded protein is CASSLILVGDTEAFF.

The chain couples TRBV5-1 to TRBJ1-1; D is unclear. Per germline, CDR1 SGHRS and CDR2 YFSETQ. The CDR3 loop spans 14 amino acids. V was shortened by 4 bases and J by 4 bases, with 14 bases between the two germline ends. The CDR3 DNA reads TGCGCCAGCAGCCCCAGGACGGTGGTCACTGAAGCTTTCTTT. Translating gives CASSPRTVVTEAFF.

This chain links TRBV4-3 with TRBJ2-7, with a weak D call TRBD1 (6 bases). CDR3 length: 16 amino acids. Trimming shortened V by 0 bases and J by 0 bases, and 12 bases separated the two germline ends. Germline V gives CDR1 LGHNA, CDR2 YSLEER. CDR3 amino acids: CASSQDVGASSYEQYF. The DNA for the CDR3 is TGCGCCAGCAGCCAAGACGTGGGGGCGAGCTCCTACGAGCAGTACTTC.

The rearrangement links TRBV7-8 to TRBJ1-5, with TRBD1 identical over 7 bases. There are 16 residues in the CDR3. Germline CDR1 SGHVS, CDR2 FQNEAQ. V lost 3 bases to trimming and J lost 6 bases; unmatched junction nucleotides: 11. CDR3 in amino acids: CASSFSPGQNGQPQHF. The CDR3 region has the DNA TGTGCCAGCAGCTTTTCTCCGGGACAGAATGGTCAGCCCCAGCATTTT.

The CDR3 here is CASSPWTGSYEQYF. The DNA of the CDR3 is TGCGCCAGCAGCCCCTGGACAGGCTCCTACGAGCAGTACTTC. The chain has TRBV4-1 and TRBJ2-7; 7 bases line up with TRBD1. With V trimmed by 4 bases and J by 0 bases, 3 bases remained unmatched. This CDR3 has 14 amino acids. The germline gives CDR1 MGHRA, CDR2 YSYEKL.

This CDR3 reads CASSPTGTGGDTQYF. CDR3 bases: TGCGCCAGCAGCCCCACCGGGACAGGGGGGGATACGCAGTATTTT. This chain joins TRBV5-1 and TRBJ2-3; 11 nucleotides match TRBD1. Trimming removed 4 bases from V and 6 bases from J; junction bases left unmatched: 7. CDR3 size: 15 residues. CDR1 and CDR2 from the germline V gene are SGHRS and YFSETQ.

The chain employs TRBV10-3 and TRBJ1-2; 7 bases line up with TRBD1. Per germline, CDR1 ENHRY and CDR2 SYGVKD. The J segment lost 8 bases and the V segment lost 3 bases, leaving 6 bases of the junction unmatched. CDR3 length: 13 residues. The CDR3 region has the DNA TGTGCCATCAGTGACAGACAGGGCTGGGGCTACACCTTC. Translation: CAISDRQGWGYTF.

The V and J genes are TRBV9 and TRBJ1-2; 11 positions agree with TRBD1. This CDR3 comprises 15 residues. Germline V lookup: CDR1 SGDLS, CDR2 YYNGEE. V was clipped by 2 bases and J by 2 bases; unmatched bases: 2. Here the CDR3 reads CASSVGQGVNYGYTF. CDR3 DNA sequence: TGTGCCAGCAGCGTGGGACAGGGGGTCAACTATGGCTACACCTTC.

The rearrangement links TRBV14 to TRBJ1-2; D might be TRBD1 (5 bases). This CDR3 is 15 amino acids long. Per germline, CDR1 SGHDN and CDR2 FVKESK. Between the trimmed V and J ends, which lost 0 bases and 4 bases, there was a span of 12 bases. DNA of the CDR3: TGTGCCAGCAGCCAAGATGGATGGGGCAGCTATGGCTACACCTTC. This sequence encodes CASSQDGWGSYGYTF.

CDR3 in DNA: TGCGCCAGCAGCTTGGTGGGGACGCCTGGGGACATTCAGTACTTC. Translation gives CASSLVGTPGDIQYF. V is TRBV5-1 and J is TRBJ2-4; D tentatively fits TRBD1 or TRBD2 (5 bases each). V dropped 0 bases and J dropped 8 bases, with 15 bases sitting between them. Germline V lookup: CDR1 SGHRS, CDR2 YFSETQ. The CDR3 sequence is 15 residues long.

This sequence joins TRBV7-8 and TRBJ2-7; TRBD2 is a possible D gene (5 bases). The CDR3 has 15 residues. The germline V gene encodes CDR1 SGHVS and CDR2 FQNEAQ. V lost 3 bases and J 0 bases, leaving 12 bases between the germline ends. The CDR3 bases are TGTGCCAGCAGCTTTAGCGACCTTAGCTCCTACGAGCAGTACTTC. Translating it yields CASSFSDLSSYEQYF. Variable domain in full (rest from reference TRBV7-8 and TRBJ2-7): GAGVSQSPRYKVAKRGQDVALRCDPISGHVSLFWYQQALGQGPEFLTYFQNEAQLDKSGLPSDRFFAERPEGSVSTLKIQRTQQEDSAVYLCASSFSDLSSYEQYFGPGTRLTVT.

The chain carries TRBV5-1 and TRBJ1-1, with D perhaps TRBD1 (6 bases). Germline V gene data show CDR1 as SGHRS and CDR2 as YFSETQ. The CDR3 sequence is 15 residues long. Trimming removed 0 bases at V and 4 bases at J, with 13 bases between. This CDR3 reads CASSLGAGVSTEAFF. The CDR3 bases are TGCGCCAGCAGCTTGGGGGCAGGGGTTTCCACTGAAGCTTTCTTT.

This clone was picked up a small number of times. The chain recombines TRBV7-2 with TRBJ1-6; possibly TRBD1 for D (5 bases). The V end was cut by 6 bases, the J end by 10 bases, with 16 bases between. Germline CDR1 and CDR2: SGHTA and FQGNSA. The CDR3 consists of 14 residues. The CDR3 DNA reads as TGTGCCAGCAGTACCGGGGGGGGAGGGTCACCCCTCCACTTT. Protein product: CASSTGGGGSPLHF.

The V gene is TRBV14, the J gene TRBJ2-7, with D unresolved. The V gene lost 5 bases and the J gene lost 4 bases, with 9 bases spanning the gap. This CDR3 is built from 12 residues. The germline CDR1 and CDR2 sequences are SGHDN and FVKESK. As DNA, the CDR3 is TGTGCCAGCAGCTTCTCGGTTTACGAGCAGTACTTC. The encoded protein is CASSFSVYEQYF.